This TCR beta chain was identified during a study of memory CD4+ T cells and cytomegalovirus serostatus. Study context: Of the healthy Belgian adults, 9 were CMV seropositive and about 24 seronegative.

About this clone: Its cognate antigen is unknown.

Points from the study as a whole: Each of fewer than 80 CMV-associated TCRbeta sequences occurred in one to five individuals. Median bootstrapped AUC for CMV status was approximately 0.94 originally, roughly 0.92 US-trained. The CMV-associated TCR signature appears largely within the CD4+ memory repertoire.

Single viable CD3+CD4+CD8-CD45RO+ cells were sorted as the memory CD4+ T cells. Generated by immunoSEQ multiplex PCR, the TCRdb table keeps only in-frame clones and is missing some. Among tens of thousands of clones listed, 75% to 90% were seen once. Trimming took off 0 bases at V and 4 bases at J, with 5 bases between the two ends. Germline-derived CDR1 and CDR2 are MRHNA and SNTAGT. This CDR3 is built from 13 residues. The source material was memory CD4+ T cells from blood. V is TRBV6-4 and J is TRBJ2-3; D gene unclear. The receptor's source is an adult in good health and CMV-seronegative. CDR3: CASSDSQADTQYF. CDR3 DNA sequence: TGTGCCAGCAGTGACTCCCAGGCAGATACGCAGTATTTT.